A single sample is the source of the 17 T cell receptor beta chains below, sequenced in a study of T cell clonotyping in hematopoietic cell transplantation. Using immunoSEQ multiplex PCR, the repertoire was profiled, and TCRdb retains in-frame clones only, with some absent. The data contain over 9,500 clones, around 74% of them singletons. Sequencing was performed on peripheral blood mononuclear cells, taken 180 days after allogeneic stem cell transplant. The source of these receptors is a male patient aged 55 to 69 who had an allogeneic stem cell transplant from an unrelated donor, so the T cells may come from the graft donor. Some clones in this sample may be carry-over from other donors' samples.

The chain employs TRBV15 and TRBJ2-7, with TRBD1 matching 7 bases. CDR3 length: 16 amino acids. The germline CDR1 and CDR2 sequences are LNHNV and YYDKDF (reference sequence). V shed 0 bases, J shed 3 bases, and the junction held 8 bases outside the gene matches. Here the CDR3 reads CATSRERRDSYYEQYF. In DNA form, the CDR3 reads TGTGCCACCAGCAGAGAGCGCCGGGACAGCTACTACGAGCAGTACTTC.

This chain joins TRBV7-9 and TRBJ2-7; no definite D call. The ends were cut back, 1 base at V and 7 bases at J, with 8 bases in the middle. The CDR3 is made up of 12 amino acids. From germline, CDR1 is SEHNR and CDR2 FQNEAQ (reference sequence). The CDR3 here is CASSLGTGEQYF. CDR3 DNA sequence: TGTGCCAGCAGCTTAGGAACCGGGGAGCAGTACTTC.

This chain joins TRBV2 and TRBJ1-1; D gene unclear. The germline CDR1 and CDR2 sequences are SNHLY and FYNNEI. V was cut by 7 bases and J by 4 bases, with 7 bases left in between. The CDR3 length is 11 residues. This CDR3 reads CASTVRTEAFF. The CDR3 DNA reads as TGTGCCAGCACAGTCCGCACTGAAGCTTTCTTT.

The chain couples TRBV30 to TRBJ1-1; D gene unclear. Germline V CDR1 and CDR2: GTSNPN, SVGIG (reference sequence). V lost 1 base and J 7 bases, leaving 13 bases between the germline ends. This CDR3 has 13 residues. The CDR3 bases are TGTGCCTGGAGTGGATCGGGATTTGGTGAAGCTTTCTTT. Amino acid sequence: CAWSGSGFGEAFF.

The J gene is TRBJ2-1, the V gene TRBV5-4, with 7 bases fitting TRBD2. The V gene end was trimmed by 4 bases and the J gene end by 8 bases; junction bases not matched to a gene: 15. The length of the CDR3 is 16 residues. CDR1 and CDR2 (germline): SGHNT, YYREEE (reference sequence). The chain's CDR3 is CASSGLGRRELDEQFF. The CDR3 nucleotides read TGTGCCAGCAGCGGGTTGGGGAGGCGGGAGCTCGATGAGCAGTTCTTC.

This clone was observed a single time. CDR3 DNA: TGTGCCAGCAGTTTATACGCCTATAGCAATCAGCCCCAGCATTTT. It specifies CASSLYAYSNQPQHF. This chain links TRBV27 with TRBJ1-5; D unresolved. The germline gives CDR1 MNHEY, CDR2 SMNVEV (reference sequence). Between the trimmed V and J ends, which lost 1 base and 0 bases, there was a span of 7 bases. CDR3 length: 15 amino acids.

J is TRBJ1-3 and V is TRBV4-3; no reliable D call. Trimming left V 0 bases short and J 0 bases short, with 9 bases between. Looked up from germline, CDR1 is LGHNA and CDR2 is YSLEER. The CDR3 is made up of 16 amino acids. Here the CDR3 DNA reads TGCGCCAGCAGCCAAGATCGTAGCTTCTCTGGAAACACCATATATTTT. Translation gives CASSQDRSFSGNTIYF.

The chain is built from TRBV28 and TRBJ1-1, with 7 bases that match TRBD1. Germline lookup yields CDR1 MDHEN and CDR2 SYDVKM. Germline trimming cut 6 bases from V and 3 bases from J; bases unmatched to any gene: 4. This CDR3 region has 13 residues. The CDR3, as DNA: TGTGCCAGCAGCCGGGGACAGCACACTGAAGCTTTCTTT. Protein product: CASSRGQHTEAFF.

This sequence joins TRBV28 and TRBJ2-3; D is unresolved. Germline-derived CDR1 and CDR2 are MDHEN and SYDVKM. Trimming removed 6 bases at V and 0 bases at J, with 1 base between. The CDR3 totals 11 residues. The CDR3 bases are TGTGCCAGCAGAAGCACAGATACGCAGTATTTT. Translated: CASRSTDTQYF. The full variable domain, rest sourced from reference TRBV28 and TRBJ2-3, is DVKVTQSSRYLVKRTGEKVFLECVQDMDHENMFWYRQDPGLGLRLIYFSYDVKMKEKGDIPEGYSVSREKKERFSLILESASTNQTSMYLCASRSTDTQYFGPGTRLTVL.

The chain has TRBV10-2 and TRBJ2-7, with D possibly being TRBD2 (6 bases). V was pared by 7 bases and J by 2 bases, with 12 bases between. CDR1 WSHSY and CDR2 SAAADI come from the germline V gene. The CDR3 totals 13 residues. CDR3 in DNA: TGCGCCAGCAATAGCGGAGGGACCTACGAGCAGTACTTC. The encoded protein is CASNSGGTYEQYF.

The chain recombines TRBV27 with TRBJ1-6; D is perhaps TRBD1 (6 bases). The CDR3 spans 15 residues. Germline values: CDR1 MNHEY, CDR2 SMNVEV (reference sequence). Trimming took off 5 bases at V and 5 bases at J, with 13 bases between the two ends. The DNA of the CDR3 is TGTGCCAGCAGTCCGGGGGCGCCGGATAATTCACCCCTCCACTTT. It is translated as CASSPGAPDNSPLHF.

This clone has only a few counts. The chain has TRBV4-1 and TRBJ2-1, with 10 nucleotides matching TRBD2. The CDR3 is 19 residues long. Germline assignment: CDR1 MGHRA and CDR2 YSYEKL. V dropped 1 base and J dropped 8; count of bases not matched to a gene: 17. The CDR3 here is CASSQVVSGRMTVEDEQFF. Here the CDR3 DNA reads TGCGCCAGCAGCCAAGTAGTTAGCGGGAGGATGACTGTGGAGGATGAGCAGTTCTTC.

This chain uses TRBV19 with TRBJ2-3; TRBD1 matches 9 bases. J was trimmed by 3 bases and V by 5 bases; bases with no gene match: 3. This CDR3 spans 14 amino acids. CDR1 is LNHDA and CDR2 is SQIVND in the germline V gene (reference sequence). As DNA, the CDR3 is TGTGCCAGTAGTGTGGGACAGGGTACAGATACGCAGTATTTT. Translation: CASSVGQGTDTQYF.

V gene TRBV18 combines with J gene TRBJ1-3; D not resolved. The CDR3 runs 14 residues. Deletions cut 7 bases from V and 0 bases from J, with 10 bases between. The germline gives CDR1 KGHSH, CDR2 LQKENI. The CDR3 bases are TGTGCCAGCTTCACCCCGAACTCTGGAAACACCATATATTTT. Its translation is CASFTPNSGNTIYF.

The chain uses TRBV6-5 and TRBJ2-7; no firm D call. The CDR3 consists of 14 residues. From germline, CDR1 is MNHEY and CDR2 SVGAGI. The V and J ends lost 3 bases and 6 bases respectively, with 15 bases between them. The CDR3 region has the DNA TGTGCCAGCAGTTATACCCTACTCTCCCGCGAGCAGTACTTC. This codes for CASSYTLLSREQYF.

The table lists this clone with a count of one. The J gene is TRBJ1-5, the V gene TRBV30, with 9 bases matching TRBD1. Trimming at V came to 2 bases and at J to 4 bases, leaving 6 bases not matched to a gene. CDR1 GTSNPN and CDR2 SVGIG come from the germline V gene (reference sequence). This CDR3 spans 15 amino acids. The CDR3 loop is CAWSPGQGNNQPQHF. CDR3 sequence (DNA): TGTGCCTGGAGTCCGGGACAGGGAAATAATCAGCCCCAGCATTTT.

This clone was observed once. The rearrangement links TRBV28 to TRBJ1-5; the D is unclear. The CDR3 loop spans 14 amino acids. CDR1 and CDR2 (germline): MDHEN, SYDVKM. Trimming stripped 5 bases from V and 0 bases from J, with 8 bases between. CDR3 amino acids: CASSLSVSNQPQHF. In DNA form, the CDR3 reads TGTGCCAGCAGTCTGTCCGTTAGCAATCAGCCCCAGCATTTT.